This passage covers 19 T cell receptor beta chains from one sample sequenced in a study of T-cell memory formation after mild COVID-19. TCRdb ran MiXCR on the 5' RACE reads and lists one entry per CDR3 protein. The sample consists of hundreds of thousands of distinct CDR3 sequences, roughly 20% of them appearing once. The sample was PBMCs or a T cell subset sorted from them (not recorded which). The origin of the receptors is an adult woman who had mild COVID-19 (a few samples of this study predate the infection). Cell type and time point are not known.

In DNA form, the CDR3 reads TGTGCCAGCAGCTTAGATCTCGCAGTTGAAGCTTTCTTT. This gives the protein CASSLDLAVEAFF. The V call is TRBV7-9, the J call TRBJ1-1; the D is unclear. The germline V and J ends were trimmed by 1 base and 7 bases, with 10 bases remaining between them. This CDR3 comprises 13 residues. Germline CDR1 is SEHNR and CDR2 is FQNEAQ (reference sequence).

The rearrangement joins TRBV4-3 to TRBJ1-5; 9 positions agree with TRBD1. Germline V lookup: CDR1 LGHNA, CDR2 YSLEER. The CDR3 loop spans 15 amino acids. V trimming: 3 bases; J trimming: 6 bases; junction bases outside the gene matches: 6. This CDR3 reads CASSQDRGWGQPQHF. CDR3 DNA sequence: TGCGCCAGCAGCCAGGACAGGGGATGGGGTCAGCCCCAGCATTTT.

This clonotype occurred a few times. V is TRBV4-2 and J is TRBJ2-7, with TRBD2 matching over 9 bases. The trim removed 0 bases at V and 3 bases at J, leaving 6 bases unmatched. CDR1 LGHNA and CDR2 YNFKEQ come from the germline V gene. The CDR3 runs 16 residues. CDR3 amino acids: CASSQEATSGNYEQYF. Here the CDR3 DNA reads TGTGCCAGCAGCCAAGAGGCGACTAGCGGCAACTACGAGCAGTACTTC.

This clonotype has more than one count but fewer than ten. This rearrangement joins TRBV12-3 or TRBV12-4 to TRBJ2-2, with 15 bases aligning to TRBD2. The CDR3 contains 17 residues. V was pared by 5 bases and J by 5 bases, with 6 bases of the junction left unmatched. The CDR3 nucleotides are TGTGCCAGCAGTCCGGGACTAGCGGGAGGTAGTACCGGGGAGCTGTTTTTT. Amino acid sequence: CASSPGLAGGSTGELFF.

This clonotype was detected a few times. A much larger clone is a single base away; this may be a read error. The genes are TRBV6-5 and TRBJ1-1; tentative D call: TRBD1 (5 bases). Trimming pared 6 bases from V and 0 bases from J, leaving 8 bases between. Looked up from germline, CDR1 is MNHEY and CDR2 is SVGAGI. There are 13 residues in the CDR3. The CDR3 is CASSWGLNTEAFF. DNA of the CDR3: TGTGCCAGCAGCTGGGGGTTGAACACTGAAGCTTTCTTT.

This clonotype has just a few counts. J is TRBJ2-3 and V is TRBV7-2; TRBD1 or TRBD2 may be the D gene (6 bases each). The CDR3 is 14 residues long. CDR1 SGHTA and CDR2 FQGNSA come from the germline V gene. Deletions cut 5 bases from V and 5 bases from J, with 14 bases between. CDR3 DNA sequence: TGTGCCAGCAGCCCCGGGGGCCGTGGAGATACGCAGTATTTT. It is translated as CASSPGGRGDTQYF.

The V gene is TRBV6-6, the J gene TRBJ2-2, with 9 bases aligning to TRBD2. The V gene's germline CDR1 is MNHNY and CDR2 SVGAGI (reference sequence). V shed 4 bases, J shed 5 bases, and the junction held 5 bases outside the gene matches. The CDR3 covers 15 residues. In DNA form, the CDR3 reads TGTGCCAGCAGTTCCCGACTAGCGGTGACCGGGGAGCTGTTTTTT. As protein: CASSSRLAVTGELFF.

Only a few counts were recorded for this clonotype. The rearrangement joins TRBV20-1 to TRBJ2-1; 9 nucleotides align to TRBD2. V was clipped by 6 bases and J by 4 bases; unmatched bases: 10. This CDR3 is 15 amino acids long. CDR1 is DFQATT and CDR2 is SNEGSKA in the germline V gene (reference sequence). DNA for the CDR3: TGCAGTGCCTCCCCCGGAGCGGGGGGATACAATGAGCAGTTCTTC. It translates to CSASPGAGGYNEQFF.

This chain uses TRBV20-1 with TRBJ2-5, with a tentative D call TRBD2 (6 bases). CDR3 length: 14 residues. Between the trimmed V and J ends, which lost 0 bases and 1 base, there was a span of 9 bases. Germline V gene sequence: CDR1 DFQATT, CDR2 SNEGSKA (reference sequence). CDR3 sequence (DNA): TGCAGTGCTAGAGATGGAGGGACCCAAGAGACCCAGTACTTC. Its protein product is CSARDGGTQETQYF.

This clonotype occurred a few times. The V call is TRBV7-2, the J call TRBJ1-6; perhaps TRBD1 as D (5 bases). CDR1 SGHTA and CDR2 FQGNSA come from the germline V gene. CDR3 length equals 15 residues. Trimming took off 6 bases at V and 7 bases at J, with 16 bases between the two ends. The CDR3 nucleotides are TGTGCCAGCAGGACAAGGGACGCCAACAATTCACCCCTCCACTTT. The encoded protein is CASRTRDANNSPLHF.

V is TRBV12-3 or TRBV12-4 and J is TRBJ1-2, with D possibly TRBD1 on 6 matching bases. Trimming pared 5 bases from V and 3 bases from J, leaving 16 bases between. The CDR3 length is 15 residues. CDR3 amino acids: CASSPSTGSHYGYTF. The CDR3, as DNA: TGTGCCAGCAGTCCATCGACAGGTTCTCACTATGGCTACACCTTC.

In this sample, this clonotype turned up a few times. The rearrangement joins TRBV19 to TRBJ2-1; perhaps TRBD1 as D (5 bases). Trimming stripped 9 bases from V and 7 bases from J, with 16 bases between. This CDR3 region has 13 residues. CDR1 and CDR2 from the germline V gene are LNHDA and SQIVND (reference sequence). The CDR3 spells CASSWGLGNEQFF. CDR3 nucleotide sequence: TGTGCCAGCAGCTGGGGCCTAGGGAATGAGCAGTTCTTC.

The chain is built from TRBV7-2 and TRBJ1-1; D is unclear. CDR1 and CDR2 from the germline V gene are SGHTA and FQGNSA. This CDR3 is 13 amino acids long. The germline V and J ends were trimmed by 4 bases and 5 bases, with 11 bases remaining between them. The CDR3 coding sequence is TGTGCCAGCAGCTCCCATATTGCGACTGAAGCTTTCTTT. This codes for CASSSHIATEAFF.

V usage is TRBV5-1 and J usage is TRBJ2-3; 9 bases agree with TRBD2. Germline CDR1 is SGHRS and CDR2 is YFSETQ. There are 15 residues in the CDR3. V trimming: 0 bases; J trimming: 5 bases; junction bases outside the gene matches: 4. CDR3 protein: CASSLVAGVIDTQYF. In nucleotides, the CDR3 is TGCGCCAGCAGCTTGGTAGCGGGAGTCATAGATACGCAGTATTTT.

The V call is TRBV2, the J call TRBJ2-1, with D perhaps matching TRBD2 (6 bases). Trimming removed 6 bases from V and 2 bases from J, with 14 bases in between. Germline assignment: CDR1 SNHLY and CDR2 FYNNEI. This CDR3 contains 15 residues. The CDR3 spells CASRRGGIAYNEQFF. The CDR3, as DNA: TGTGCCAGCAGAAGGGGCGGGATAGCCTACAATGAGCAGTTCTTC.

This clonotype was recorded a few times. The chain recombines TRBV4-3 with TRBJ2-7; perhaps TRBD2 as D (5 bases). The CDR3 spans 16 residues. V dropped 0 bases and J dropped 6 bases, with 18 bases sitting between them. Germline CDR1 and CDR2: LGHNA and YSLEER. CDR3 residues: CASSQEPKIALSEQYF. The CDR3 nucleotides read TGCGCCAGCAGCCAAGAACCGAAAATAGCGTTATCCGAGCAGTACTTC.

This chain links TRBV5-6 with TRBJ2-5; possibly TRBD1 for D (7 bases). The V gene lost 4 bases and the J gene lost 7 bases, with 20 bases spanning the gap. The germline CDR1 and CDR2 sequences are SGHDT and YYEEEE. CDR3 size: 15 residues. Here the CDR3 reads CASSLGQTAGLTQYF. The CDR3 DNA reads as TGTGCCAGCAGCCTGGGACAGACCGCGGGGTTGACCCAGTACTTC.

This sequence joins TRBV7-9 and TRBJ2-5, with 8 bases fitting TRBD2. There are 18 residues in the CDR3. Germline assignment: CDR1 SEHNR and CDR2 FQNEAQ (reference sequence). J gave up 1 base and V 2 bases, and 12 bases lay outside the gene matches. In nucleotides, the CDR3 is TGTGCCAGCAGCTTACGCGGGGGGCGTCGGGGTTTCCAAGAGACCCAGTACTTC. This codes for CASSLRGGRRGFQETQYF.

This clonotype was counted only a few times. The CDR3 nucleotides read TGTGCCAGCATATGGACGGCCAGCTATGGCTACACCTTC. Translation gives CASIWTASYGYTF. The V gene is TRBV2, the J gene TRBJ1-2; unclear D gene. The V and J ends lost 7 bases and 4 bases respectively, with 13 bases between them. This CDR3 spans 13 amino acids. Per germline, CDR1 SNHLY and CDR2 FYNNEI.